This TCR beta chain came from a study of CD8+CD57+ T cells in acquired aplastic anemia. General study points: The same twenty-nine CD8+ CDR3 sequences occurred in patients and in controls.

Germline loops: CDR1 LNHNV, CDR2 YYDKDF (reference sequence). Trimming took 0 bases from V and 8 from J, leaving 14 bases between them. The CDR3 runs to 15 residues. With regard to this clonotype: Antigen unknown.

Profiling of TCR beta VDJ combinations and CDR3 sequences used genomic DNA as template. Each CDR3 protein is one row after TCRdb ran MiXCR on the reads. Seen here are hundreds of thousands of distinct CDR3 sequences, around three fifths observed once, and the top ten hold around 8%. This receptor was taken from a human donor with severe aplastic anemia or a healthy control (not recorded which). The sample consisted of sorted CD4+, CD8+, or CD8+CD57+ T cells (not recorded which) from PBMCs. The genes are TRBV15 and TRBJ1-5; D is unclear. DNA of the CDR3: TGTGCCACCAGCAGAGATACGGGCAGGTTCGAGCCCCAGCATTTT. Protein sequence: CATSRDTGRFEPQHF.